The rows below give T cell receptor beta chains drawn from one sample of a study of graft-versus-host responses after intestinal transplantation. These receptors' antigens are unknown. Sequenced by immunoSEQ multiplex PCR; TCRdb stores in-frame clones only, minus some. The data contain tens of thousands of clones, about 94% of them singletons. The sequencing used unstimulated CD8+ T cells sorted from spleen or lymph node cells, collected before intestinal transplant. The receptors derive from a human donor who received an intestinal transplant. Both conserved end residues are trimmed from each CDR3.

TRBJ2-5,TRBV7-7,ASSLGNSLPETQY
TRBJ1-5,TRBV27,ASSVGMSNQPQH
TRBJ1-4,TRBV27,ASSLGQINEKLF
TRBJ2-1,TRBV19,ATESETDNEQF
TRBJ1-5,TRBV6-5,ASSHWSQPQH
TRBJ2-1,TRBV27,ASSLSTGLAYNEQF
TRBJ1-5,TRBV5-1,ASSLGDREDSNQPQH
TRBJ2-1,TRBV27,ASSFLAGAYGYEQF
TRBJ2-2,TRBV6-5,ASSYNGRVTGELF
TRBJ2-3,TRBV5-1,ASSAPGGVGDTQY
TRBJ2-3,TRBV2,ASSAGVLDTQY
TRBJ1-1,TRBV7-9,ASSLTGRLEAF
TRBJ2-7,TRBV19,ASSLHPLREIYEQY
TRBJ2-1,TRBV13,ASSLEGEREGSVDEQF
TRBJ2-5,TRBV28,ASSLGARSWETQY
TRBJ2-7,TRBV14,ASSSGRAYEQY
TRBJ2-2,TRBV27,ASSFYGELF
TRBJ1-1,TRBV4-1,ASSQDNRQSTGGTEAF
TRBJ2-1,TRBV4-2,ASSQAVAGISYNEQF
TRBJ2-7,TRBV27,ASASPVAGNEQY
TRBJ2-7,TRBV7-3,ASSLGDSKYEQY
TRBJ2-1,TRBV10-3,AIGGGREASENEQF
TRBJ1-5,TRBV6-5,ASSRQGYNQPQH
TRBJ1-1,TRBV7-9,ASSHPGQGILNTEAF
TRBJ2-5,TRBV5-1,ASSWTEYQETQY
TRBJ2-3,TRBV7-9,ASSPTGDTDTQY
TRBJ2-7,TRBV27,ASRPPGLPYEQY
TRBJ2-3,TRBV7-2,ASSLVLTGVSFTDTQY
TRBJ2-3,TRBV2,ASRDPRQGWGTDTQY
TRBJ2-3,TRBV4-1,ASSPRTSGRDTQY
TRBJ2-5,TRBV18,ASSLVQTQETQY
TRBJ2-7,TRBV7-6,ASSLTRDRDYEQY
TRBJ1-5,TRBV4-1,ASSRYGHNFFNNQPQH
TRBJ1-2,TRBV27,ASSFRGGNGYT
TRBJ2-1,TRBV6-5,ASRASAGGLHEQF
TRBJ2-2,TRBV5-1,ASSLVASGNANTGELF
TRBJ2-3,TRBV27,ASSLVLTPLAGDRADTQY
TRBJ1-2,TRBV27,ASSLLHRGRSGYGYT
TRBJ2-1,TRBV7-3,ASSRDAAYNEQF
TRBJ2-7,TRBV27,ASSFGYEQY
TRBJ1-5,TRBV5-8,ASSLGNQPQH
TRBJ2-7,TRBV27,ASSLSGTAYYEQY
TRBJ1-1,TRBV5-4,ASSLVTATLNTEAF
TRBJ2-3,TRBV30,AWSVRSGLVPTDTQY
TRBJ2-3,TRBV4-2,ASSLAPETSATTDTQY
TRBJ2-1,TRBV28,ASSLAGNFNEQF
TRBJ2-2,TRBV28,ASSWGDVPKNTGELF
TRBJ1-5,TRBV7-9,ASSLADQPQH
TRBJ2-5,TRBV6-1,ASSPRGGLVETQY
TRBJ2-5,TRBV19,ASSSWGFQETQY
TRBJ2-7,TRBV2,ASSEAGTSGSFEQY
TRBJ1-1,TRBV14,ASSQDTGWGLNTEAF
TRBJ2-7,TRBV29-1,SVEGVGGAEGPYEQY
TRBJ1-4,TRBV6-5,ASSYSVGREKLF
TRBJ2-7,TRBV4-1,ASSQEPLYEQY